Below are 13 T cell receptor beta chains sequenced from a single sample in a study of control samples from healthy donors and cancer patients. The table came from immunoSEQ multiplex PCR; TCRdb's copy has only in-frame clones and leaves some out. The table shows about 89,000 clones, with roughly nine tenths occurring only once. The specimen sequenced was blood. The receptors here all came from a man under 40 in good health.

The CDR3 reads CASSPDRSSYNSPLHF. CDR3 DNA sequence: TGTGCCAGCAGCCCGGACCGCAGCTCCTATAATTCACCCCTCCACTTT. The J gene is TRBJ1-6, the V gene TRBV7-9, with D uncertain. This CDR3 region has 16 residues. V lost 5 bases, J lost 0 bases, and 11 bases lay in between. Germline lookup yields CDR1 SEHNR and CDR2 FQNEAQ (reference sequence).

The chain joins TRBV21-1 to TRBJ2-7; TRBD1 reflects the table's D call only, with no check against the DNA. TRBV21-1 is described as a pseudogene. The CDR3 totals 16 residues. The CDR3 nucleotides read TGTGCCAGCAGCCAGGGAGACAGGTGCCCCTCCTACGAGCAGTACGTC. The encoded protein is CASSQGDRCPSYEQYV.

This chain joins TRBV5-1 and TRBJ2-1, with D possibly called TRBD1 or TRBD2 (5 bases each). The germline V and J ends were trimmed by 4 bases and 1 base, with 15 bases remaining between them. Per germline, CDR1 SGHRS and CDR2 YFSETQ. The CDR3 consists of 16 residues. The CDR3 loop reads CASSMAGTASYNEQFF. The DNA of the CDR3 is TGCGCCAGCAGCATGGCCGGGACGGCTTCCTACAATGAGCAGTTCTTC.

The chain employs TRBV30 and TRBJ2-7, with D perhaps matching TRBD2 (5 bases). Germline CDR1 reads GTSNPN; CDR2 reads SVGIG (reference sequence). The CDR3 is made up of 13 amino acids. V was pared by 8 bases and J by 4 bases, with 18 bases between. CDR3 DNA: TGTGCCCGCCGGGCCTACACGGGGTACGAGCAGTACGTC. Amino acid sequence: CARRAYTGYEQYV.

The V and J genes are TRBV3-1 (or the pseudogene TRBV3-2) and TRBJ1-4, with D hard to call. This CDR3 is 13 amino acids long. CDR1 and CDR2 from the germline V gene are LGHDT and YNNKEL (reference sequence). Trimming shortened V by 0 bases and J by 10 bases, and 9 bases separated the two germline ends. The DNA for the CDR3 is TGTGCCAGCAGCCAAGATCTGAGTGGAAAACTGTTTTTT. The encoded protein is CASSQDLSGKLFF.

The rearrangement links TRBV5-6 to TRBJ1-1, with 10 bases that match TRBD1. Germline-derived CDR1 and CDR2 are SGHDT and YYEEEE. Unmatched junction bases numbered 9, after V lost 4 bases and J lost 3 bases. The CDR3 is made up of 16 amino acids. The CDR3 DNA reads TGTGCCAGCAGCCCTATAGACAGGGGGCCTTACACTGAAGCTTTCTTT. Protein sequence: CASSPIDRGPYTEAFF.

J is TRBJ2-4 and V is TRBV5-6; TRBD1 matches 8 bases. Germline V CDR1 and CDR2: SGHDT, YYEEEE. The CDR3 loop spans 16 amino acids. The V gene end was trimmed by 4 bases and the J gene end by 6 bases; junction bases not matched to a gene: 12. The CDR3 DNA is TGTGCCAGCAGCATCGGACAGGGCGGCGTCATAAACATTCAGTACTTC. Translating it yields CASSIGQGGVINIQYF.

The chain has TRBV19 and TRBJ2-1, with a tentative D call TRBD1 (5 bases). The V and J ends lost 4 bases and 0 bases respectively, with 22 bases between them. From germline, CDR1 is LNHDA and CDR2 SQIVND (reference sequence). The CDR3 totals 19 residues. The CDR3: CASSTRLRQPGSSYNEQFF. The CDR3 DNA is TGTGCCAGTAGTACCCGACTTAGACAGCCGGGTAGCTCCTACAATGAGCAGTTCTTC. Supplemented by reference TRBV19 and TRBJ2-1, the full variable domain reads DGGITQSPKYLFRKEGQNVTLSCEQNLNHDAMYWYRQDPGQGLRLIYYSQIVNDFQKGDIAEGYSVSREKKESFPLTVTSAQKNPTAFYLCASSTRLRQPGSSYNEQFFGPGTRLTVL.

A few counts support this clone. The V call is TRBV5-1, the J call TRBJ2-5; 8 bases map to TRBD1. There are 13 residues in the CDR3. Germline V gene lookup returns CDR1 SGHRS and CDR2 YFSETQ. With 1 base clipped from V and 5 bases from J, the junction kept 1 base outside the gene matches. CDR3 in DNA: TGCGCCAGCAGCTTGAGGACAGGGGAGACCCAGTACTTC. Its translation: CASSLRTGETQYF.

The chain recombines TRBV7-9 with TRBJ1-1; TRBD1 agrees at 8 bases. Germline V gene lookup returns CDR1 SEHNR and CDR2 FQNEAQ (reference sequence). The V and J ends lost 5 bases and 4 bases, in that order; junction bases with no gene match: 9. This CDR3 region has 15 residues. The DNA for the CDR3 is TGTGCCAGCAGCCAAAGACAGGGGCTGGTCACTGAAGCTTTCTTT. This sequence encodes CASSQRQGLVTEAFF.

The genes are TRBV5-1 and TRBJ1-1; TRBD1 is a possible D gene (5 bases). This CDR3 comprises 14 residues. V was cut by 7 bases and J by 4 bases, with 17 bases left in between. Germline V gene sequence: CDR1 SGHRS, CDR2 YFSETQ. The CDR3, as DNA: TGCGCCAGCTCGGACGGGCAGGGTGGCACTGAAGCTTTCTTT. It specifies CASSDGQGGTEAFF.

The chain has TRBV5-4 and TRBJ2-3; TRBD2 agrees at 13 bases. V trimming: 2 bases; J trimming: 4 bases; junction bases outside the gene matches: 7. The CDR3 runs to 17 residues. In germline, CDR1 is SGHNT, CDR2 YYREEE (reference sequence). CDR3 sequence: CASSFRPLAGGSDTQYF. CDR3 coding DNA: TGTGCCAGCAGCTTCCGCCCACTAGCGGGGGGGTCAGATACGCAGTATTTT.

This sequence joins TRBV2 and TRBJ2-2, with D possibly TRBD2 on 5 matching bases. Trimming took 5 bases from V and 1 from J, leaving 11 bases between them. CDR1 is SNHLY, CDR2 FYNNEI, per germline. This CDR3 is built from 15 residues. The CDR3 nucleotides read TGTGCCAGCAGTCAGCGGAGATTGAACACCGGGGAGCTGTTTTTT. Protein product: CASSQRRLNTGELFF.